The entry that follows covers one TCR beta chain sequence. No antigen is known for it. No base quality values were provided; no much bigger clone lies one nucleotide off. From cysteine to phenylalanine, the CDR3 is 13 amino acids long. Only the CDR3 portion is preserved as DNA: 39 bases, with reading frame beginning at the first base. In the germline V gene, CDR1 corresponds to MNHNS and CDR2 to SASEGT. V is reduced by 6 bases and J by 7 bases, leaving a spacing of 15 bases between them. The cohort comprised around 690 healthy bone marrow donors. At the time of sampling, every cohort member was nominally healthy, though immune exposures that went unrecorded were likely present. The donor was CMV seronegative and was included in the group of over 300 seronegative cohort members. Each donor provided a peripheral blood sample, and peripheral blood mononuclear cells were used for TCR beta sequencing. The Qiagen DNeasy Blood Extraction Kit was used to extract genomic DNA from the blood cell samples.

The data are from a study of cytomegalovirus exposure and HLA in healthy donors (dated by TCRdb to 2016 to 2017). Describing the broader study: In an earlier analysis of 450 to 750 of the donors, 250 to 350 Gb of sequence data and 90 million to 120 million unique TCR beta sequences from some 170 million T cells were reported. Approximately 300 gigabases of sequencing data and 75 million to 85 million unique TCR sequences made up an early release that covered some 640 HLA-typed donors. Of the 300 to 500 genotyped donors, 81% were placed in the genetic ancestry cluster associated with self-reported Caucasian donors. The aim of the study was to test whether cataloging public T cell receptors could identify signatures of past pathogen exposure. The study used immunosequencing to profile the T cell repertoires of 666 subjects and linked those repertoires to cytomegalovirus serostatus. A separate validation cohort of roughly 110 different subjects was used in addition to the 666-subject first cohort. To predict cytomegalovirus infection status, the study brought together high-throughput TCR immunosequencing, statistical association of individual TCRs with disease status, and machine learning. A later analysis re-examined previously published TCR beta repertoires from several hundred donors and added high-resolution HLA genotyping to investigate patterns of TCR occurrence. The later analysis used no new phenotypic data to find candidate immune exposures, relying instead on TCR beta sequences and their occurrence across donors. To decide whether each TCR beta V gene segment behaved as functional or pseudogenic, an earlier analysis of some 600 of the donors relied on high-throughput TCR beta sequencing. Alongside the repertoire data, information on donor age, sex, ethnicity and CMV serostatus was compiled. A later genetic analysis took genome-wide SNP genotypes for about 65% of the 666 donors and used that subset as a discovery cohort. All discovery cohort repertoires had been generated on a single sequencing platform. Both class I and class II loci were covered by HLA typing, at four-digit resolution. Typing coverage differed by locus: A, B, C, DRB1 and DQB1 were typed in roughly 620-630 donors, DQA1 in about 500, DPA1 in 600 to 610, and DPB1 in 472. Roughly 5 DR-DQ haplotypes were handled as single units for association and clustering, since linkage in the cohort was strong. Among around 400 genotyped donors of the cohort, an average of roughly 240,000 unique TCR beta nucleotide sequences were sequenced per donor, around 20% of them non-productive.

To prepare the library, the immunoSEQ multiplex PCR assay was applied. A mixture of 60 forward primers for TCR Vbeta segments and 13 reverse primers for TCR Jbeta segments was used in the multiplex PCR. Amplification of the CDR3 region of rearranged TCR beta genes was performed with a multiplex PCR assay on genomic DNA. Amplified TCR beta libraries were sequenced as 87-base-pair reads on the Illumina HiSeq System. For the original study's pipeline: In a later analysis, 77 million or so unique TCR beta chains were counted across the approximately 640 repertoires, and approximately 11 million of these chains were shared by at least two donors. To remove PCR and sequencing errors, raw reads were error-corrected and collapsed into unique sequences using a nearest-neighbor algorithm that merged closely related sequences. CDR3 sequences were aligned to IMGT reference sequences to assign V, D and J gene segments. For a sequence to be retained, a match of at least six nucleotides was required to both a V gene segment and a J gene segment. Rearrangements were called productive when the CDR3 lacked stop codons and stayed in frame with V and J; all others were non-productive. CDR3 was defined by IMGT convention, running from the second conserved V-encoded cysteine to the conserved J-encoded phenylalanine. In an earlier analysis of 587 of the donors, sequences lacking an unambiguous match to a single V gene segment were excluded. In an earlier analysis of 587 of the donors, V segments were called functional above 56.7% productive rearrangements and were called segregating when the between-donor standard deviation exceeded 5%. A statistical classification framework was built for diagnosing cytomegalovirus status from the catalog of TCR beta chain sequences. In a later analysis, TCR nucleotide sequences were compared against IMGT/GENE-DB human TR gene sequences so that V and J genes could be assigned. Using the TCRdist pipeline, a later analysis assigned CDR3 sequences along with most-parsimonious VDJ recombination scenarios. In a later analysis, every TCR beta chain was defined by the combination of its CDR3 amino acid sequence and its V-gene family, and reads without a unique V-gene family were dropped. In a later analysis, fewer than 600 highly shared, low-generation-probability nucleotide sequences were removed to address suspected cross-contamination and a sequencing artifact. In a later analysis, a clonal expansion index was calculated for each public chain from normalized within-repertoire ranks of inferred template counts. In a later analysis, generation probabilities were computed with a VDJ recombination model fitted to out-of-frame rearrangements, and the resulting probabilities were checked against IGoR. Hypergeometric tests were used in a later analysis to score TCR-TCR, TCR-HLA and TCR-CMV co-occurrence, with a repertoire-size bias correction applied to the TCR pairs. To estimate false discovery rates, a later analysis permuted the HLA or CMV assignments 20 times. A later analysis grouped co-occurring TCRs with DBSCAN, adding TCRdist sequence similarity when clustering within HLA-allele-positive subsets. Repertoires with fewer than 30,000 or more than 120,000 public chains, plus five repertoires with anomalous nucleotide sharing, were excluded from co-occurrence clustering. This is the immuneACCESS table as TCRdb keeps it, with only in-frame sequences that have V and J called. A part of the clones is gone; compared with another copy, unresolved V genes explain less than half, and the rest is unexplained. That table supplies the V and J calls and clone size; D and trimming were determined from the DNA. This sample is represented by about 270,000 clones; roughly 70% of them were singletons. About 2.1% of the sample rests with the top ten.

What the research found in general, with its limitations: The sequencing pipeline was judged likely to have produced a cluster of highly shared sequence variants as a technical artifact. HLA typing was unavailable for some donors at each locus, so association tests used only the typed subset. Compared with the 666-donor mean, donors in an Asian-associated ancestry cluster had fewer N-insertions in productive TCRs, according to a later genetic analysis. When HLA alleles, especially DR and DQ, strongly co-occurred, TCR associations were difficult to assign to individual alleles. The authors suggested that the approach could potentially be generalized to other disease states and immunological phenotypes. In an earlier analysis of a few hundred of the donors, most TCR beta V segments were observed in productive rearrangements about 90% or about 30% of the time, broadly matching IMGT annotations. Compared with equally common non-associated chains, HLA-associated TCR beta chains in a later analysis were more clonally expanded and had lower generation probabilities. In the study, 150 to 200 TCR beta chains were listed as associated with cytomegalovirus. Cytomegalovirus status was reported to be diagnosed by the classifier with high specificity and sensitivity in both the original and validation cohorts. Most TCR sequences were observed very rarely across donors, whereas some public TCRs were present in many individuals. Immune exposure information for the cohort was limited to CMV serostatus. V-gene and J-gene trimming of TCR beta chains was associated with a missense DCLRE1C variant in a later genetic analysis, and the association was replicated in an independent cohort. Linkage disequilibrium might explain the correlated functional status among segregating V segments, but an unknown experimental factor could not be ruled out. The earlier analysis of 450 to 700 of the donors excluded around 17 rarely observed V segments, including chromosome 9 orphons, because counts were too low. In vitro tests confirmed that a few of the cytomegalovirus-associated TCR beta chains recognize cytomegalovirus antigens. Most CMV-associated TCR beta chains appeared to be HLA-restricted in a later analysis, and the HLA associations seemed to be driven largely by CMV exposure. A further reported finding was that TCR beta sequences accurately predicted the HLA-A and HLA-B alleles for most subjects in the first cohort. In a later analysis, TCR association rates were found to vary across HLA loci, with the most associated TCRs seen for DRB1 alleles and the fewest for HLA-C alleles. Roughly uniform sequencing depth across donors was assumed in presence/absence analyses, although this assumption may not hold. A later analysis reported that several top co-occurrence clusters appeared linked to parvovirus B19, influenza, CMV and Epstein-Barr virus. Some IMGT-functional V segments, including TRBV6-2 and TRBV6-3, could not be distinguished by the 87-base-pair reads and were therefore excluded. This cohort had only TCR beta chains sequenced, and the lack of alpha or paired-chain data limited which features could be detected. Specific HLA alleles were associated with more than 15,000 TCR beta sequences at a false discovery rate of 0.05 in a later analysis.

The sample consisted of PBMCs. Rearrangement joined TRBV6-1 to TRBJ1-2; the D segment could be TRBD1, given 5 matching bases. This clonotype was sampled from a female donor in good health and CMV-seronegative. CDR3 loop: CASRGRVESGYTF. The DNA is as follows: TGTGCCAGCAGGGGCAGGGTTGAATCTGGCTACACCTTC.